One and the same sample provided the 2 T cell receptor beta chains below, sequenced in a study of T cells in Graves' hyperthyroidism and ophthalmopathy. Amplified TCR beta CDR3 regions derived from RNA transcripts. TCR CDR3 regions were first amplified by RT-PCR with HTBI primers. TCRdb reprocessed the multiplex PCR reads via MiXCR and lists one record per CDR3 protein. Altogether about 380,000 distinct CDR3 sequences are present, approximately 17% being singletons, with the ten largest covering 35% to 45%. Sequenced: blood. Receptor source: a man aged 18-30 years with Graves' ophthalmopathy.

This clonotype has just a few counts. This chain uses TRBV7-9 with TRBJ2-7; 8 bases line up with TRBD1. CDR3 length: 15 residues. J lost 6 bases, V lost 5 bases, and 12 bases had no gene match. Germline CDR1 and CDR2: SEHNR and FQNEAQ (reference sequence). CDR3 amino acids: CASSADLDRVSEQYF. The CDR3 DNA sequence: TGTGCCAGCAGCGCAGACCTGGACAGGGTGTCCGAGCAGTACTTC.

This clonotype was observed once. This sequence joins TRBV9 and TRBJ2-1, with 11 bases identical to TRBD2. V lost 4 bases and J lost 7; bases outside the gene matches: 7. Germline assignment: CDR1 SGDLS and CDR2 YYNGEE. This CDR3 region has 15 residues. The CDR3 DNA reads as TGTGCCAGCAGCCCTAGCGGGGGGCCGCATAATGAGCAGTTCTTC. Amino acids: CASSPSGGPHNEQFF.